This entry describes one TCR beta chain. Antigen specificity is unknown. The source of the sample is a study of T cell responses to AZD1222 COVID-19 vaccine. Profiling relied on immunoSEQ multiplex PCR, and the TCRdb table lists in-frame clones only, not all of them. Of around 190,000 clones listed, approximately 92% are singletons. Study-level findings and limits: Distributed over spike, vaccine-associated CD4 TCRs predominated at 160-218 and 743-854.

CDR3 size: 14 residues. In germline, CDR1 is LNHNV, CDR2 YYDKDF (reference sequence). Trimming left V 0 bases short and J 1 base short, with 6 bases between. The source is an adult in good health. This material consisted of peripheral blood, taken on day 0 of AZD1222 vaccination. The chain carries TRBV15 and TRBJ1-1; weak D call: TRBD1 (5 bases). CDR3 protein: CATSRDRGNTEAFF. CDR3 bases: TGTGCCACCAGCAGAGATAGGGGGAACACTGAAGCTTTCTTT.